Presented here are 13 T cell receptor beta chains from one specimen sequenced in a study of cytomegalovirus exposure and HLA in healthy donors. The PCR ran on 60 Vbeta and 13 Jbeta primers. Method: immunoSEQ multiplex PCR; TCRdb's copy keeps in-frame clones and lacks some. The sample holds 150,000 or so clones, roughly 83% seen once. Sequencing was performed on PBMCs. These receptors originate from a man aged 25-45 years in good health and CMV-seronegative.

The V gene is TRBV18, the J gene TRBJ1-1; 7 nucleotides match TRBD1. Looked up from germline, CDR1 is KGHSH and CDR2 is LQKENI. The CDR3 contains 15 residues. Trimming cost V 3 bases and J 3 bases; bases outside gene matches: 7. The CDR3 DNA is TGTGCCAGCTCACCCGGGGACAGAGGGGACACTGAAGCTTTCTTT. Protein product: CASSPGDRGDTEAFF.

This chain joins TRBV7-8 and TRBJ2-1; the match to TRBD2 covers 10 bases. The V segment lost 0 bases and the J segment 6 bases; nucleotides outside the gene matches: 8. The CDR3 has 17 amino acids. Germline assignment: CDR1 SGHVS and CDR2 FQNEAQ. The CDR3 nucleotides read TGTGCCAGCAGCTTAGCTTTACTAGCGGGACAGGCCAATGAGCAGTTCTTC. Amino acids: CASSLALLAGQANEQFF.

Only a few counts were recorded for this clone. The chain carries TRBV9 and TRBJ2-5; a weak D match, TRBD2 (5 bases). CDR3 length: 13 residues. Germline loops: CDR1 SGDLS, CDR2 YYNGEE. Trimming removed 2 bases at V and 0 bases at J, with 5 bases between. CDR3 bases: TGTGCCAGCAGCGTCGGGGACCAAGAGACCCAGTACTTC. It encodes CASSVGDQETQYF.

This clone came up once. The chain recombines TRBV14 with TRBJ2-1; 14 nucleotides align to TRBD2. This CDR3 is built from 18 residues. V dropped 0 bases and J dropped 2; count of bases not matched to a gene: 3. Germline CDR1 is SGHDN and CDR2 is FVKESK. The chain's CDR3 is CASSQEGLAGGAYNEQFF. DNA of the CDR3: TGTGCCAGCAGCCAAGAAGGACTAGCGGGAGGTGCCTACAATGAGCAGTTCTTC.

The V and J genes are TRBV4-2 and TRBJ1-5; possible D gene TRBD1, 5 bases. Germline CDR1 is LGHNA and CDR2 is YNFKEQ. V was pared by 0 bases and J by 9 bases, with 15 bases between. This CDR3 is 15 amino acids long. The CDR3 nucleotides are TGTGCCAGCAGCCAAGAGGGGGGGGGAATGGGGCCCCAGCATTTT. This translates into CASSQEGGGMGPQHF.

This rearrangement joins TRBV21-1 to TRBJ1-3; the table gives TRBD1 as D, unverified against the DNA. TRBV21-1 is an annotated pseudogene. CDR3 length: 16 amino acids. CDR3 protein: CASSATRVSSGNTIYF. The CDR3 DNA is TGTGCCAGCAGCGCCACCAGGGTATCGTCTGGAAACACCATATATTTT.

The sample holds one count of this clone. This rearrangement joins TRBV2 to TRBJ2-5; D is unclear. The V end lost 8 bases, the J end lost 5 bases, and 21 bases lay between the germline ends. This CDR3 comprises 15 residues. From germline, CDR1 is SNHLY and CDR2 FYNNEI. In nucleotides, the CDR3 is TGTGCCAGCTCCCGGCTAGGCGCGTTTAGGGAGACCCAGTACTTC. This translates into CASSRLGAFRETQYF.

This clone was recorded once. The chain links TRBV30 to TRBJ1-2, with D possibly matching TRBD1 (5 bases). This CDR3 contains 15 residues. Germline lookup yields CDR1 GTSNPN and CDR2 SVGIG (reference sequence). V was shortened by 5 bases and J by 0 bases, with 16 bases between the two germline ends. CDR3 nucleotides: TGTGCCTGGGGACCGGCGGGGCTGGCTAACTATGGCTACACCTTC. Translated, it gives CAWGPAGLANYGYTF.

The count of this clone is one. CDR3 nucleotide sequence: TGCGCCAGCAGCGTCGGACCCGGGAATCAAGAGACCCAGTACTTC. It encodes CASSVGPGNQETQYF. The rearrangement joins TRBV5-1 to TRBJ2-5; D possibly corresponds to TRBD2 (5 bases). Germline V lookup: CDR1 SGHRS, CDR2 YFSETQ. The germline V and J ends were trimmed by 4 bases and 2 bases, with 15 bases remaining between them. This CDR3 spans 15 amino acids.

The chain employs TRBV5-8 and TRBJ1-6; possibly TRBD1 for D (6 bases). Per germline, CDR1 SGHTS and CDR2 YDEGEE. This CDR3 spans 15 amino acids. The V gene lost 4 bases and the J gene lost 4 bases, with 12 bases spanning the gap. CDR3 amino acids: CASSGAQGYNSPLHF. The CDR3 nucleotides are TGTGCCAGCAGCGGCGCGCAGGGGTATAATTCACCCCTCCACTTT.

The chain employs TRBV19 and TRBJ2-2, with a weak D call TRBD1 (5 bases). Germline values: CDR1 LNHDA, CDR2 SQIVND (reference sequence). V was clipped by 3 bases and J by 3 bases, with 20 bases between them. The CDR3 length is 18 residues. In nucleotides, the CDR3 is TGTGCCAGTAGTATCTTTCATGGCAGGGCCCTGGACACCGGGGAGCTGTTTTTT. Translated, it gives CASSIFHGRALDTGELFF.

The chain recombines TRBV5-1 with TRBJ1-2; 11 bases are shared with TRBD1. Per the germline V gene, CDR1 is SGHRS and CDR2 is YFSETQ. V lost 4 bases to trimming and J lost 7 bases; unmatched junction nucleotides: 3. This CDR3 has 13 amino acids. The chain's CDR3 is CASSRDRGSGYTF. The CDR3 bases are TGCGCCAGCAGCCGGGACAGGGGGTCTGGCTACACCTTC.

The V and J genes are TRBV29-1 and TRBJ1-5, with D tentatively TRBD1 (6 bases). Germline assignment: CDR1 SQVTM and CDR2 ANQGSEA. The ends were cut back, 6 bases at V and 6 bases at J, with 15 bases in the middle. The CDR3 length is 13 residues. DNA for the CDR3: TGCAGCGTCGGGCAAAAAGGGGGTCAGCCCCAGCATTTT. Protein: CSVGQKGGQPQHF.